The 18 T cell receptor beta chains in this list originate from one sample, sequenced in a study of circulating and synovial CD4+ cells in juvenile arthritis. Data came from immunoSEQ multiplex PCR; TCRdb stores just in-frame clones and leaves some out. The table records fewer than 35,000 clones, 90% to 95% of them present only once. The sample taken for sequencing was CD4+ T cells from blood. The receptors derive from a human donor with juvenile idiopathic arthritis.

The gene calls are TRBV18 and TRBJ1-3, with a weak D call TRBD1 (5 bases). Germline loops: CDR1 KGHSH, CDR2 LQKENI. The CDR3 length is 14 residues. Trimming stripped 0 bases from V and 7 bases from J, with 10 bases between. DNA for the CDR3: TGTGCCAGCTCACCACCCGCCCAGGGCAACACCATATATTTT. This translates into CASSPPAQGNTIYF.

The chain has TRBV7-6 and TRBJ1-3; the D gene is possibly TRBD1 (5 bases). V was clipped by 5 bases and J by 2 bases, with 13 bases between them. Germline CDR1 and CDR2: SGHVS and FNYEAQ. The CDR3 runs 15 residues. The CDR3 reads CASSPFVGAGNTIYF. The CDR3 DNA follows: TGTGCCAGCAGCCCATTCGTAGGGGCTGGAAACACCATATATTTT.

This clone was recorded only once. CDR3 sequence: CASSFRGGGRSNEKLFF. The CDR3 nucleotides read TGTGCCAGCAGCTTCCGCGGCGGGGGGCGAAGTAATGAAAAACTGTTTTTT. V is TRBV7-2 and J is TRBJ1-4; D might be TRBD1 (6 bases). Germline-derived CDR1 and CDR2 are SGHTA and FQGNSA. V lost 3 bases, J lost 4 bases, and 18 bases lay in between. There are 17 residues in the CDR3.

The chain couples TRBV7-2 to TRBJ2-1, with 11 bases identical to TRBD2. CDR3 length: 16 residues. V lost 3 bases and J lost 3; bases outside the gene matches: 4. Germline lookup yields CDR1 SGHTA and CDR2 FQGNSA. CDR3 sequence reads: CASSFAGTSGYNEQFF. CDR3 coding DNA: TGTGCCAGCAGCTTCGCCGGGACTAGCGGCTACAATGAGCAGTTCTTC.

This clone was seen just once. CDR3 bases: TGTGCCAGCAGTGACAGGAGTAAAGGCTATGGCTACACCTTC. Protein: CASSDRSKGYGYTF. The chain is built from TRBV28 and TRBJ1-2; possibly TRBD1 for D (6 bases). V lost 5 bases to trimming and J lost 4 bases, with 14 bases between them. The CDR3 contains 14 residues. CDR1 MDHEN and CDR2 SYDVKM come from the germline V gene.

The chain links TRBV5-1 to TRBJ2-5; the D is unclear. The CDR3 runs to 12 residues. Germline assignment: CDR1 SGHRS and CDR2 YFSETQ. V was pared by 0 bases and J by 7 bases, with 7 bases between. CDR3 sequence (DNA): TGCGCCAGCAGCTTGGACCGAGGGACCCAGTACTTC. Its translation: CASSLDRGTQYF.

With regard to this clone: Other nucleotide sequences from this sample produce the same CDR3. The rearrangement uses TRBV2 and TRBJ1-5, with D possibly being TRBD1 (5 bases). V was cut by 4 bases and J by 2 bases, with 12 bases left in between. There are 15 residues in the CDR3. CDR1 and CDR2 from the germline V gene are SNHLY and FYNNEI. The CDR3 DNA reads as TGTGCCAGCAGTGGGGACTACGGGGGCAATCAGCCCCAGCATTTT. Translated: CASSGDYGGNQPQHF.

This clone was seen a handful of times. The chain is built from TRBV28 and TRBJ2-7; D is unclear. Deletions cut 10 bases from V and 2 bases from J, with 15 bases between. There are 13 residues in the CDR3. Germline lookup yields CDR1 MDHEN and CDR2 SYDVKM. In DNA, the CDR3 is TGTGCCATCTACAGTTCAAGCACCTACGAGCAGTACTTC. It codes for CAIYSSSTYEQYF.

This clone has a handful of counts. In DNA form, the CDR3 reads TGCAGCGGGAGACTAGCTAGCACAGATACGCAGTATTTT. It specifies CSGRLASTDTQYF. The chain employs TRBV29-1 and TRBJ2-3; TRBD2 agrees at 7 bases. This CDR3 region has 13 residues. The V gene end was trimmed by 7 bases and the J gene end by 0 bases; junction bases not matched to a gene: 4. In germline, CDR1 is SQVTM, CDR2 ANQGSEA.

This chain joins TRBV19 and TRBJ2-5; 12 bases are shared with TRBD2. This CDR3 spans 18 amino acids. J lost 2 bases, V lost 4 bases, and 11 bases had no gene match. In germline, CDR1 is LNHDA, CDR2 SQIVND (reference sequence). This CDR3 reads CASSTPLLAGGHQETQYF. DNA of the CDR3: TGTGCCAGTAGTACCCCCTTACTAGCGGGAGGCCATCAAGAGACCCAGTACTTC.

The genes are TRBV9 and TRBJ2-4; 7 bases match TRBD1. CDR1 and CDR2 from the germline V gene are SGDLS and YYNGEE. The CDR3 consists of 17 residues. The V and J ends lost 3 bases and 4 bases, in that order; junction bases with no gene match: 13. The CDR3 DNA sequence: TGTGCCAGCAGCGCCGGGACAGACGAATTTTCAAAAAACATTCAGTACTTC. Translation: CASSAGTDEFSKNIQYF.

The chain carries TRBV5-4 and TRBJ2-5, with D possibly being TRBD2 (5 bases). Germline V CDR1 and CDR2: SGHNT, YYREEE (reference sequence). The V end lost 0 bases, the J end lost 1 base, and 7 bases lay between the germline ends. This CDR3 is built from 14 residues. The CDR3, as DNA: TGTGCCAGCAGCTTGGCCCTAGCCCAAGAGACCCAGTACTTC. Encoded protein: CASSLALAQETQYF. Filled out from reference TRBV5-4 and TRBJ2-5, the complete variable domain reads ETGVTQSPTHLIKTRGQQVTLRCSSQSGHNTVSWYQQALGQGPQFIFQYYREEENGRGNFPPRFSGLQFPNYSSELNVNALELDDSALYLCASSLALAQETQYFGPGTRLLVL.

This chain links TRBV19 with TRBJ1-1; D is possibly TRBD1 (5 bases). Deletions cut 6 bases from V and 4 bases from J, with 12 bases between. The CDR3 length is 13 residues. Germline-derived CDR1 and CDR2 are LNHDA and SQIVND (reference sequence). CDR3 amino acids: CASRDGHGTEAFF. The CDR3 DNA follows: TGTGCCAGTAGGGATGGACACGGCACTGAAGCTTTCTTT.

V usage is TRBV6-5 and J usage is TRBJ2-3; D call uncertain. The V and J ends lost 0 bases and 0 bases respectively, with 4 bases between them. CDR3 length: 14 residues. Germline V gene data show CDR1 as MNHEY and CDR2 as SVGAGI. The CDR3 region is CASSYSASTDTQYF. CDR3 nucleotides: TGTGCCAGCAGTTACTCGGCCAGCACAGATACGCAGTATTTT.

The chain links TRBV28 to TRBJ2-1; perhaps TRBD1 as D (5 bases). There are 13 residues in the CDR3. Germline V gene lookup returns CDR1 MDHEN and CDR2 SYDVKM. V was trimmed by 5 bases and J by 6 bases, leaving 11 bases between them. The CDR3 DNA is TGTGCCAGCAGTGACTCAGGGTTCAATGAGCAGTTCTTC. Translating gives CASSDSGFNEQFF.

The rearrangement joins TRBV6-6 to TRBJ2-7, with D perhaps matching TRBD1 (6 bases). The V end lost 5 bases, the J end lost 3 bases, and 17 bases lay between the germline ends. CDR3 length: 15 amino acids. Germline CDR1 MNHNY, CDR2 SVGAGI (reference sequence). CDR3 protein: CASSSPRDTYYEQYF. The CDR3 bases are TGTGCCAGCAGTAGTCCACGGGACACTTACTACGAGCAGTACTTC.

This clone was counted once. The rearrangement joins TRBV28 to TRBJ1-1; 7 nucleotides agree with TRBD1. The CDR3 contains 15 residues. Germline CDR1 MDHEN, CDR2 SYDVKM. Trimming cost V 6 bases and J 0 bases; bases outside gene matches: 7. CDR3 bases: TGTGCCAGCAGGCAGGGACAGCCTGTGAACACTGAAGCTTTCTTT. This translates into CASRQGQPVNTEAFF.

The CDR3 DNA reads TGTGCCAGCAGCAAAGAAGAGCGTCGAAGCGGCCTCGATGAGCAGTTCTTC. It translates to CASSKEERRSGLDEQFF. The chain is built from TRBV21-1 and TRBJ2-1; whether TRBD2, the table's D call, matches the DNA was not checked. TRBV21-1 is a known pseudogene. The CDR3 contains 17 residues.